This is a list of T cell receptor beta chains from one sample in a study of T cells in Graves' hyperthyroidism and ophthalmopathy. One entry per CDR3 protein results from TCRdb running MiXCR on the multiplex PCR reads. The data contain about 380,000 distinct CDR3 sequences, roughly 12% of them singletons. The sample was blood. The origin of the receptors is a man aged 25-40 years with Graves' hyperthyroidism that later progressed to Graves' ophthalmopathy. Both conserved end residues are part of each CDR3. A D gene is named only where the DNA matches it firmly. Size is stated for part of the rows, as once, few or many counts, or as a class when the clone is expanded.

CDR3aa | CDR3nt | abundance | v_gene | d_gene | len | j_gene
CASSLTGFLETQYF | TGTGCCAGCAGCTTGACGGGGTTCCTAGAGACCCAGTACTTC | . | TRBV5-4 | . | 14 | TRBJ2-5
CASSSWDRGTEAFF | TGTGCCAGCAGTTCCTGGGACAGGGGCACTGAAGCTTTCTTT | . | TRBV27 | TRBD1 | 14 | TRBJ1-1
CASSSASPLHF | TGTGCCAGCAGTTCTGCCTCACCCCTCCACTTT | . | TRBV6-2/TRBV6-3 | . | 11 | TRBJ1-6
CASSYAGQGHEKLFF | TGTGCCAGCAGTTACGCAGGACAGGGTCACGAAAAACTGTTTTTT | few | TRBV12-3/TRBV12-4 | TRBD1 | 15 | TRBJ1-4
CASSWREADTQYF | TGTGCCAGCAGCTGGCGGGAGGCGGATACGCAGTATTTT | . | TRBV5-5 | TRBD2 | 13 | TRBJ2-3
CASSREAGQGFLGYTF | TGTGCCAGCAGCCGAGAGGCGGGACAGGGATTCCTTGGCTACACCTTC | many | TRBV7-3 | TRBD1 | 16 | TRBJ1-2
CASSPGQGQVGTEVFF | TGTGCCAGCTCACCGGGACAGGGGCAAGTGGGCACTGAAGTTTTCTTT | . | TRBV18 | TRBD1 | 16 | TRBJ1-1
CASGSREGCPSEQYF | TGTGCCAGCGGCTCCCGGGAGGGGTGCCCCTCCGAGCAGTACTTC | few | TRBV9 | TRBD2 | 15 | TRBJ2-7
CASSYSTYGQGRTLGQFF | TGTGCCAGCAGTTACTCGACTTATGGGCAGGGGAGGACCCTAGGACAGTTCTTC | many | TRBV6-5 | . | 18 | TRBJ2-1
CASSEGERGSYEQYF | TGTGCCAGCAGTGAAGGGGAGCGGGGCTCCTACGAGCAGTACTTC | many | TRBV2 | TRBD2 | 15 | TRBJ2-7
CATNHRGMNTEAFF | TGTGCTACCAACCACAGGGGCATGAACACTGAAGCTTTCTTT | few | TRBV28 | TRBD1 | 14 | TRBJ1-1
CASSQAGWEGTEAFF | TGTGCCAGCAGCCAAGCCGGTTGGGAGGGCACTGAAGCTTTCTTT | few | TRBV14 | . | 15 | TRBJ1-1
CASSPASGTGGTDTQYF | TGTGCCAGCAGCCCCGCCTCGGGGACAGGGGGGACAGATACGCAGTATTTT | few | TRBV7-9 | TRBD1 | 17 | TRBJ2-3
CASRQGGQRWHGYTF | TGTGCCAGCAGGCAAGGGGGACAGCGATGGCATGGCTACACCTTC | few | TRBV14 | TRBD1 | 15 | TRBJ1-2
CATSEGLNTGELFF | TGTGCCACCAGTGAGGGACTGAACACCGGGGAGCTGTTTTTT | . | TRBV24-1 | . | 14 | TRBJ2-2
CASSQTYWDRGTLETQYF | TGCGCCAGCAGCCAGACCTACTGGGACAGGGGAACGCTTGAGACCCAGTACTTC | . | TRBV4-1 | TRBD1 | 18 | TRBJ2-5
CSAGLGVQETQYF | TGCAGTGCGGGGCTGGGGGTACAAGAGACCCAGTACTTC | many | TRBV20-1 | . | 13 | TRBJ2-5
CSARPSNEQFF | TGCAGTGCTAGGCCTTCGAATGAGCAGTTCTTC | few | TRBV20-1 | . | 11 | TRBJ2-1
CASSPTAPNVEAFF | TGCGCCAGCAGCCCAACAGCTCCGAATGTTGAAGCTTTCTTT | many | TRBV5-1 | . | 14 | TRBJ1-1
CASSLASGVNTGELFF | TGTGCCAGCAGTTTGGCTAGCGGGGTGAACACCGGGGAGCTGTTTTTT | . | TRBV28 | TRBD2 | 16 | TRBJ2-2
CASSLRLTTYNEQFF | TGTGCCAGCAGTTTAAGACTTACGACCTACAATGAGCAGTTCTTC | many | TRBV12-3/TRBV12-4 | . | 15 | TRBJ2-1
CASSLTSGGAVGETQYF | TGTGCCAGCAGCCTGACTAGCGGGGGGGCTGTTGGAGAGACCCAGTACTTC | many | TRBV11-2 | TRBD2 | 17 | TRBJ2-5
CASSRKGWDTEAFF | TGTGCCAGCAGTCGTAAAGGGTGGGACACTGAAGCTTTCTTT | many | TRBV12-3/TRBV12-4 | . | 14 | TRBJ1-1
CASRLDIGTVNTEAFF | TGTGCCAGCAGACTAGACATTGGGACGGTGAACACTGAAGCTTTCTTT | many | TRBV28 | . | 16 | TRBJ1-1
CASTPLQGMGTEAFF | TGTGCCAGCACCCCCCTACAGGGTATGGGCACTGAAGCTTTCTTT | many | TRBV11-2 | . | 15 | TRBJ1-1
CASSYSLQGTFGYTF | TGTGCCAGCAGTTACTCTTTACAGGGTACCTTCGGCTACACCTTC | many | TRBV6-6 | . | 15 | TRBJ1-2
CASSPLLGPGTGELFF | TGTGCCAGCAGCCCACTCTTGGGGCCCGGGACCGGGGAGCTGTTTTTT | . | TRBV9 | . | 16 | TRBJ2-2
CASSTEVSRTEAFF | TGTGCCAGCAGTACCGAGGTTTCGCGCACTGAAGCTTTCTTT | many | TRBV2 | . | 14 | TRBJ1-1
CATSDFKSGANVLTF | TGTGCCACCAGTGATTTCAAGTCTGGGGCCAACGTCCTGACTTTC | . | TRBV24-1 | . | 15 | TRBJ2-6
CASSPGAGGPYNEQFF | TGCGCCAGCAGCCCCGGAGCGGGGGGTCCCTACAATGAGCAGTTCTTC | . | TRBV5-1 | TRBD2 | 16 | TRBJ2-1
CSAISAVRNYGYTF | TGCAGTGCTATATCGGCAGTCCGTAACTATGGCTACACCTTC | . | TRBV20-1 | . | 14 | TRBJ1-2
CASSYPGTSTDTQYF | TGTGCCAGCAGCTATCCCGGGACTAGCACAGATACGCAGTATTTT | many | TRBV5-5 | . | 15 | TRBJ2-3
CASSYGVAKNIQYF | TGTGCCAGCAGTTACGGGGTTGCCAAAAACATTCAGTACTTC | many | TRBV6-2/TRBV6-3 | . | 14 | TRBJ2-4
CASTRDRDGYGYTF | TGTGCCAGCACCCGAGACAGGGACGGATATGGCTACACCTTC | many | TRBV6-1 | TRBD1 | 14 | TRBJ1-2
CASSPLGLGGYEQYF | TGTGCCAGCTCACCGCTCGGACTAGGGGGATACGAGCAGTACTTC | . | TRBV18 | . | 15 | TRBJ2-7
CASSLTASGGAYEQYF | TGCGCCAGCAGCTTGACCGCTAGCGGGGGAGCATACGAGCAGTACTTC | many | TRBV5-1 | TRBD2 | 16 | TRBJ2-7
CAISVTGETEAFF | TGTGCCATCAGTGTCACAGGGGAAACTGAAGCTTTCTTT | many | TRBV10-3 | TRBD1 | 13 | TRBJ1-1
CASSFWEFYEQYF | TGTGCCAGCAGTTTTTGGGAATTCTACGAGCAGTACTTC | many | TRBV27 | . | 13 | TRBJ2-7
CAISESTGLLNTEAFF | TGTGCCATCAGTGAGTCCACAGGACTCTTGAACACTGAAGCTTTCTTT | many | TRBV10-3 | . | 16 | TRBJ1-1
CASSAPEAYEQYF | TGTGCCAGCAGCGCCCCGGAGGCCTACGAGCAGTACTTC | many | TRBV7-9 | . | 13 | TRBJ2-7
CATSRVGGQETQYF | TGTGCCACCAGCAGAGTGGGGGGGCAGGAGACCCAGTACTTC | . | TRBV15 | . | 14 | TRBJ2-5
CASSCAGQQETQYF | TGTGCCAGCAGCTGTGCGGGGCAGCAGGAGACCCAGTACTTC | many | TRBV7-3 | . | 14 | TRBJ2-5
CATKTGSHTQYF | TGTGCCACTAAGACAGGTTCGCATACGCAGTATTTT | . | TRBV10-3 | . | 12 | TRBJ2-3
CASSSGTPNTGELFF | TGTGCCAGCAGTTCCGGGACCCCAAACACCGGGGAGCTGTTTTTT | many | TRBV12-3/TRBV12-4 | . | 15 | TRBJ2-2
CASSPTGAGLGPQHF | TGTGCCAGCAGCCCCACCGGGGCAGGGTTAGGGCCCCAGCATTTT | . | TRBV27 | . | 15 | TRBJ1-5
CASSSTANYGYTF | TGTGCCAGCTCTTCTACCGCTAACTATGGCTACACCTTC | many | TRBV18 | . | 13 | TRBJ1-2